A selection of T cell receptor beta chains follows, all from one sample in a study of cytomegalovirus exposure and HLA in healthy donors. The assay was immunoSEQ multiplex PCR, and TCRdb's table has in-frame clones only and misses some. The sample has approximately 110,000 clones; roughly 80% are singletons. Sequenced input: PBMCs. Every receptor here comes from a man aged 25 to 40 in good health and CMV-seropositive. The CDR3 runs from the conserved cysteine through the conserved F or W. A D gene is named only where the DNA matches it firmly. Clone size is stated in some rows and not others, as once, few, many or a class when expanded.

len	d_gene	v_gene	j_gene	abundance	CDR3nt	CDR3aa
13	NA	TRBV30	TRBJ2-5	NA	TGTGCCTGGAGTAGGCAGGGTCAAGAGACCCAGTACTTC	CAWSRQGQETQYF
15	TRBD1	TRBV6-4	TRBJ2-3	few	TGTGCCAGCAGTGAAGAGACAGGGGGCACAGATACGCAGTATTTT	CASSEETGGTDTQYF
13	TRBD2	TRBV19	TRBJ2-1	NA	TGTGCCAGTATGCTAGCGGGAGGGGGTGAGCAGTTCTTC	CASMLAGGGEQFF
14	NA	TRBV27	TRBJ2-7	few	TGTGCCAGCAGTTTATCGACAGCAACCTACGAGCAGTACTTC	CASSLSTATYEQYF
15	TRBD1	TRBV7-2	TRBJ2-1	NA	TGTGCCAGCAGCGCGGACAGGGGCTCCTACAATGAGCAGTTCTTC	CASSADRGSYNEQFF
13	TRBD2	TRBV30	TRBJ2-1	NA	TGTGCCTGGAAGGGAGGGCCCTACAATGAGCAGTTCTTC	CAWKGGPYNEQFF
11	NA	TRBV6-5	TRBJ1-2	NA	TGTGCCAGCGTAGGGAGCTATGGCTACACCTTC	CASVGSYGYTF
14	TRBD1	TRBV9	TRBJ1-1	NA	TGTGCCAGCAGCGAGACAGGGGTGAACACTGAAGCTTTCTTT	CASSETGVNTEAFF
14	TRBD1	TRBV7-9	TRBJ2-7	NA	TGTGCCAGCAGCTTTTATGGGACAGGGGGCGAGCAGTACTTC	CASSFYGTGGEQYF
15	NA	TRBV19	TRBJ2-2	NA	TGTGCCACTACGATACTCGGGGGGAACACCGGGGAGCTGTTTTTT	CATTILGGNTGELFF
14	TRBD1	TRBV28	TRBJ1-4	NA	TGTGCCAGCGACCATGGACAGGGGAATGAAAAACTGTTTTTT	CASDHGQGNEKLFF
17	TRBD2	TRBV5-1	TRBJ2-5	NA	TGCGCCAGCAGCTTAAGGCTAGCGGGGGGCCTCCAAGAGACCCAGTACTTC	CASSLRLAGGLQETQYF
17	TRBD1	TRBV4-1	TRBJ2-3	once	TGCGCCAGCAGCCAAGGACTCCAGGGGGCTTTCACAGATACGCAGTATTTT	CASSQGLQGAFTDTQYF
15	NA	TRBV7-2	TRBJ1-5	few	TGTGCCAGCAGCTTAACCGGGTTCGAGGGTCAGCCCCAGCATTTT	CASSLTGFEGQPQHF
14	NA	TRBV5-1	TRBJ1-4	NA	TGCGCCAGCAGCTTGTCAGTTGTTAATGAAAAACTGTTTTTT	CASSLSVVNEKLFF
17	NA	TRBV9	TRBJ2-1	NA	TGTGCCAGCAGCGCCCCCTATGGGCGGTCGCGGGACAATGAGCAGTTCTTC	CASSAPYGRSRDNEQFF
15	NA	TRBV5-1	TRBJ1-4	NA	TGCGCCAGCAGCCAGAATAGCGGCCAAAGGGAAAAACTGTTTTTT	CASSQNSGQREKLFF
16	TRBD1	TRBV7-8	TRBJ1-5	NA	TGTGCCAGCAGCCGAATCCGGGACAGGGTGCGTCAGCCCCAGCATTTT	CASSRIRDRVRQPQHF
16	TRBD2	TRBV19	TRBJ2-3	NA	TGTGCCAGTAGTGACCCGTGGCGGGGGGACACAGATACGCAGTATTTT	CASSDPWRGDTDTQYF
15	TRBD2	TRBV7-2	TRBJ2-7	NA	TGTGCCAGCAGCTTCCGACTAGCGTCGGTCTACGAGCAGTACTTC	CASSFRLASVYEQYF
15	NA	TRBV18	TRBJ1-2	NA	TGTGCCAGCTCACCACCAACAGGGCAGGGCTATGGCTACACCTTC	CASSPPTGQGYGYTF
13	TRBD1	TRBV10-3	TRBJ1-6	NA	TGTGCCATCCGGGACAGGGAGGATTCACCCCTCCACTTT	CAIRDREDSPLHF
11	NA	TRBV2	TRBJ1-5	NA	TGTGCCAGCAGTGTTGGCCAGCCCCAGCATTTT	CASSVGQPQHF
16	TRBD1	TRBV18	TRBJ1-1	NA	TGTGCCAGCTCAGGGGCCCGACAGGGTTGGGGCACTGAAGCTTTCTTT	CASSGARQGWGTEAFF
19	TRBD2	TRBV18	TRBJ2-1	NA	TGTGCCAGCTCACCGAGGACTAGCGGGGGAATAAACGTCTACAATGAGCAGTTCTTC	CASSPRTSGGINVYNEQFF
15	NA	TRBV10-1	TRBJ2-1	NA	TGCGCCAGCAGTGAGTCAGCGGGTGACTACAATGAGCAGTTCTTC	CASSESAGDYNEQFF
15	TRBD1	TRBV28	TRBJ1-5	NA	TGTGCCAGCAGTTTACCCAGGGGGGAATATCAGCCCCAGCATTTT	CASSLPRGEYQPQHF
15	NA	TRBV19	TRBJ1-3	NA	TGTGCCAGTAGGAGGCTCGGGGAAGCTGGAAACACCATATATTTT	CASRRLGEAGNTIYF
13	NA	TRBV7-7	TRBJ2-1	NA	TGTGCCAGCAGCCTCAGCGGGACAGGTGTAAAGTTCTTC	CASSLSGTGVKFF
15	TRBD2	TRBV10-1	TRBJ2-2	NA	TGCGCCAGCAGTGAGTCGCGGGGGATCACCGGGGAGCTGTTTTTT	CASSESRGITGELFF
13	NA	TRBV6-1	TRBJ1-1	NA	TGTGCCAGCAACGAAGTAACAGACACTGAAGCTTTCTTT	CASNEVTDTEAFF
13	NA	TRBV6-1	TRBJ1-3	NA	TGTGCCAGCAGTGAAGGACGTGACTACACCATATATTTT	CASSEGRDYTIYF
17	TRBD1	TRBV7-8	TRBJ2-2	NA	TGTGCCAGCAGCTTATATCTCGGGACAGGGGGGACCGGGGAGCTGTTTTTT	CASSLYLGTGGTGELFF
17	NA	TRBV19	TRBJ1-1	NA	TGTGCCAGTAATCCGTTTCGTGGGGGGGCGTTGAACACTGAAGCTTTCTTT	CASNPFRGGALNTEAFF
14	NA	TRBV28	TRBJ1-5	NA	TGTGCCAGCAGATCCGCCGGGGTCGGTCAGCCCCAGCATTTT	CASRSAGVGQPQHF
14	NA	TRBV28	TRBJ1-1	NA	TGTGCCAGCAATGAGGGAGGGTTCGGCACTGAAGCTTTCTTT	CASNEGGFGTEAFF
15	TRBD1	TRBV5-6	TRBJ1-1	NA	TGTGCCAGCAGCGGGGGGACAGAAACGAACACTGAAGCTTTCTTT	CASSGGTETNTEAFF
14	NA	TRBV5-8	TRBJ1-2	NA	TGTGCCAGCAGCTTGGAAAGGCCAGGGTATCGCTACACCTTC	CASSLERPGYRYTF
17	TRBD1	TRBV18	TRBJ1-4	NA	TGTGCCAGCTCACCTTACTCGGGACAGGGAACTAATGAAAAACTGTTTTTT	CASSPYSGQGTNEKLFF